This T cell receptor beta chain emerged from a study of blood T cell repertoires in COVID-19. Study context: Acute and convalescent COVID-19 specimens originated in the United States, Italy and Spain.

The study drew participants aged about 18 to 89 years from about two dozen US areas. Participants' own reports of clinical history determined their cohort assignment. CDR1 is MDHEN, CDR2 SYDVKM, per germline. CDR3 size: 18 residues. V was clipped by 2 bases and J by 2 bases; unmatched bases: 12. In the source study's methods: Reference gene primer amplification yielded estimated nucleated cell counts. Assay used: immunoSEQ multiplex PCR; TCRdb lists only in-frame clones, some missing. V and J calls and clone size come straight from that table; D and trimming were deduced from the DNA. The sample yields 400,000 to 550,000 clones, about 90% seen once.

This chain joins TRBV28 and TRBJ2-7, with TRBD2 matching over 10 bases. The receptor was derived from a woman under 30 with acute COVID-19. Material: PBMCs or T cells enriched from blood (not recorded which). CDR3 loop: CASSLPIKAGGPTYEQYF. The CDR3, as DNA: TGTGCCAGCAGTTTACCTATAAAAGCGGGAGGGCCGACCTACGAGCAGTACTTC.